The 12 T cell receptor beta chains in this list originate from one sample, sequenced in a study of molecular identifiers for immune sequencing clone quantification. In TCRdb, the PCR reads were re-called with MiXCR into one record per CDR3 protein. The table lists over 50,000 distinct CDR3 sequences, about a third of them singletons. Sequenced sample: naive CD8+ T cells from blood, with Jurkat cell RNA spiked in. Stated subset: FACS-sorted CD8+CD4-CCR7+CD45RA+ naive T cells. The receptors originated from a human donor in good health. Some libraries in this study had Jurkat cell RNA spiked in.

This clonotype was counted at least ten times. V gene TRBV29-1 combines with J gene TRBJ1-1; TRBD1 agrees at 8 bases. The CDR3 is 11 amino acids. J was trimmed by 5 bases and V by 6 bases; bases with no gene match: 2. Germline CDR1 is SQVTM and CDR2 is ANQGSEA. The CDR3 reads CSVRQGTEAFF. CDR3 nucleotides: TGCAGCGTGAGACAGGGGACTGAAGCTTTCTTT.

Worth noting for this clonotype: One end of the junction varies from germline; a read error may be responsible. The chain combines TRBV7-9 with TRBJ1-4, with 9 bases lining up with TRBD1. The germline CDR1 and CDR2 sequences are SEHNR and FQNEAQ (reference sequence). This CDR3 is 17 amino acids long. CDR3 DNA: TGTGCCTGCAGGGGACAGGGCACCTCTTCAACTAATGAAAAACTGTTTTTT. Protein product: CACRGQGTSSTNEKLFF.

In the case of this clonotype: A much larger clone differs by one base, so this may be a read error. The chain recombines TRBV4-3 with TRBJ1-5; the match to TRBD1 covers 7 bases. This CDR3 contains 14 residues. The V gene's germline CDR1 is LGHNA and CDR2 YSLEER. CDR3: CASSQDRLEQPQQF. Here the CDR3 DNA reads TGCGCCAGCAGCCAGGACAGGCTCGAGCAGCCCCAGCAATTT.

In this sample, this clonotype turned up a few times. V gene TRBV6-5 combines with J gene TRBJ2-7; D is perhaps TRBD2 (5 bases). The CDR3 contains 14 residues. The ends were cut back, 7 bases at V and 7 bases at J, with 20 bases in the middle. Germline V CDR1 and CDR2: MNHEY, SVGAGI. In nucleotides, the CDR3 is TGTGCCAGCATTGGTATCGCCAAGCGGAGGGAGCAGTACTTC. Protein: CASIGIAKRREQYF.

This clonotype has ten or more counts. The chain uses TRBV4-3 and TRBJ2-5, with 10 bases that match TRBD2. Germline CDR1 is LGHNA and CDR2 is YSLEER. V shed 2 bases, J shed 0 bases, and the junction held 6 bases outside the gene matches. This CDR3 comprises 17 residues. This CDR3 is CASSQKKTSGYQETQYF. The CDR3 region has the DNA TGCGCCAGCAGCCAAAAAAAGACTAGCGGGTACCAAGAGACCCAGTACTTC.

This clonotype appeared many times. The chain has TRBV2 and TRBJ2-3; D is ambiguous. Germline V lookup: CDR1 SNHLY, CDR2 FYNNEI. V was cut by 1 base and J by 3 bases, with 14 bases left in between. The CDR3 length is 16 residues. DNA of the CDR3: TGTGCCAGCAGTGAAGGGGCACCCCTTGGTACAGATACGCAGTATTTT. Its translation is CASSEGAPLGTDTQYF.

This clonotype was found once. This rearrangement joins TRBV6-5 to TRBJ2-7; D is unresolved. CDR1 is MNHEY and CDR2 is SVGAGI in the germline V gene. Trimming removed 0 bases from V and 5 bases from J, with 11 bases in between. CDR3 size: 14 residues. The CDR3 DNA reads as TGTGCCAGCAGTTACTCAAGTCGGCGGAACGAGCAGTACTTC. It specifies CASSYSSRRNEQYF.

This clonotype appeared a few times. The V call is TRBV6-6, the J call TRBJ2-5; no clear D. This CDR3 contains 17 residues. V shed 2 bases and J shed 0 bases, with 16 bases lying between them. Germline assignment: CDR1 MNHNY and CDR2 SVGAGI (reference sequence). This CDR3 reads CASSYRSTENYQETQYF. The DNA of the CDR3 is TGTGCCAGCAGTTACCGGTCTACGGAAAATTACCAAGAGACCCAGTACTTC.

This clonotype has just a few counts. The chain employs TRBV9 and TRBJ2-7; D remains ambiguous. The CDR3 length is 13 residues. Trimming cost V 2 bases and J 5 bases, with 11 bases left between them. Germline V CDR1 and CDR2: SGDLS, YYNGEE. Here the CDR3 DNA reads TGTGCCAGCAGCGTCCTTTCCGGCCACGAGCAGTACTTC. Protein: CASSVLSGHEQYF.

A remark on this clonotype: With a much larger clone just one base away, this may be a read error. V usage is TRBV4-1 and J usage is TRBJ2-7, with D maybe TRBD2 (5 bases). The germline V and J ends were trimmed by 6 bases and 7 bases, with 13 bases remaining between them. The CDR3 extends over 12 amino acids. Germline V gene data show CDR1 as MGHRA and CDR2 as YSYEKL. CDR3 DNA: TGCGCCAGCAGGGCCAGGAGAGGGGAGCAGTACTTC. This codes for CASRARRGEQYF.

This clonotype was detected many times. The chain links TRBV4-3 to TRBJ1-1; no clear D gene. Germline lookup yields CDR1 LGHNA and CDR2 YSLEER. The CDR3 is 11 residues long. V was trimmed by 4 bases and J by 7 bases, leaving 7 bases between them. The CDR3 nucleotides read TGCGCCAGCAGCCGAGGGCTTGAAGCTTTCTTT. This encodes CASSRGLEAFF.

The V gene is TRBV20-1, the J gene TRBJ2-1; D is uncertain. Germline-derived CDR1 and CDR2 are DFQATT and SNEGSKA (reference sequence). Deletions cut 6 bases from V and 6 bases from J, with 15 bases between. CDR3 size: 13 residues. CDR3 region: CSAADPVVNEQFF. The CDR3, as DNA: TGCAGTGCCGCGGACCCGGTGGTCAATGAGCAGTTCTTC.